This TCR beta chain came from a study of T-cell memory formation after mild COVID-19. The trim removed 5 bases at V and 8 bases at J, leaving 13 bases unmatched. Germline-derived CDR1 and CDR2 are MGHRA and YSYEKL. The length of the CDR3 is 15 residues. One entry per CDR3 protein, called by TCRdb with MiXCR from the 5' RACE reads. The sample has 130,000 to 150,000 distinct CDR3 sequences; roughly 6.2% are singletons. This clonotype was observed at least ten times. The clonotype originates from an adult woman who had mild COVID-19 (a few samples of this study predate the infection). Cell type and time point are not known. Sequencing was performed on PBMCs or a T cell subset sorted from them (not recorded which). The J gene is TRBJ2-3, the V gene TRBV4-1; TRBD1 agrees at 7 bases. This chain's CDR3 is CASSSEDRVVGTQYF. CDR3 DNA: TGCGCCAGCAGCAGCGAAGACAGGGTGGTGGGTACGCAGTATTTT.